This entry is about one T cell receptor beta chain. The antigen is undetermined. V was cut by 4 bases and J by 0 bases, with 5 bases left in between. In germline, CDR1 is SGHKS, CDR2 YYEKEE (reference sequence). CDR3 length: 13 amino acids. Assay used: immunoSEQ multiplex PCR; TCRdb lists only in-frame clones, some missing. The sample includes 70,000 to 95,000 clones, over 75% of them seen just once. Sequencing in the ViraFEST assay came after antigen-specific CD4+ T cells had been expanded with viral peptide pools, which were used to stimulate PBMC. Culture lasted 10 days before CD4+ T cell isolation. Either the BNT162b2 or mRNA-1273 vaccine was given to participants in two doses. Every well housed more than 1.5 million PBMC, which grew in culture alongside about 10 IU/ml IL-2 and about 10 ug/ml peptides. IL-2 medium took the place of half the medium on both days 3 and 7. These data originate in a study of vaccination effects on CD4 cells after COVID-19. Across the study: Post-vaccine sample collection fell at a median of 72 days after the second dose. Overall study findings and caveats: Marked clonal contraction of both clone types appeared late after vaccination.

V usage is TRBV5-5 and J usage is TRBJ1-5; D uncertain. This specimen was CD4+ T cells from PBMCs cultured with HCoV-OC43 spike peptides, taken after COVID-19 vaccination. Stated subset: HCoV-OC43 spike overlapping peptide pool stimulation. This receptor was taken from a human donor who received a COVID-19 vaccine. The CDR3: CASSPTSNQPQHF. The CDR3 DNA sequence: TGTGCCAGCAGCCCTACTAGCAATCAGCCCCAGCATTTT.